This TCR beta chain was captured in a study of shared clonotypes between healthy human individuals. Clones were sequenced by immunoSEQ multiplex PCR, and TCRdb holds only the in-frame ones, with some missing. In the table there are about 1 million clones, approximately 76% of which are singletons. The source of this sequence is a man between 18 and 35 years old in good health. Specimen: memory CD4+ T cells sorted from blood. Regarding subset: CD45RA-negative fraction.

CDR3 bases: TGTGCCAGCAGCTTGAGCGGGACCGTGCCCGGGGAGCTGTTTTTT. Translating it yields CASSLSGTVPGELFF. The chain combines TRBV5-6 with TRBJ2-2; 7 bases map to TRBD2. The CDR3 spans 15 residues. V lost 1 base to trimming and J lost 6 bases; unmatched junction nucleotides: 6. Looked up from germline, CDR1 is SGHDT and CDR2 is YYEEEE.